This entry lists 31 T cell receptor beta chains sequenced from one sample in a study of blood T cells in healthy people across ages. Through a sample-barcoded 5' primer and a J-beta primer mix, a second PCR was run for about 7 to 12 cycles. From the 5' RACE reads, TCRdb called clonotypes with MiXCR, one entry per CDR3 protein. This sample has some 780,000 distinct CDR3 sequences, with approximately 60% found just once. Sequenced: blood. Receptors originate from a man aged 35-49 years in good health.

CDR3 nucleotide sequence: TGCAGTGCAACCGGGACAGGGGGGGATGGCTACACCTTC. Protein: CSATGTGGDGYTF. The chain couples TRBV20-1 to TRBJ1-2; 11 nucleotides line up with TRBD1. CDR3 length: 13 residues. Germline V CDR1 and CDR2: DFQATT, SNEGSKA (reference sequence). V lost 6 bases, J lost 6 bases, and 6 bases stayed unmatched.

This sequence joins TRBV6-1 and TRBJ2-4, with 7 bases aligning to TRBD2. The end of the DNA is better explained by TRBJ2-7, so the J call may be wrong. Germline CDR1 and CDR2: MNHNS and SASEGT. The CDR3 sequence is 12 residues long. CDR3 nucleotide sequence: TGTGCCAGCAATCGGGGAGGGTACGAGCAGTACTTC. Translated, it gives CASNRGGYEQYF.

This rearrangement joins TRBV20-1 to TRBJ2-1, with no clear D. V was pared by 0 bases and J by 4 bases, with 13 bases between. This CDR3 spans 15 amino acids. Germline loops: CDR1 DFQATT, CDR2 SNEGSKA (reference sequence). This CDR3 reads CSARDPGLGYNEQFF. The CDR3 nucleotides read TGCAGTGCTAGAGACCCAGGTTTAGGATACAATGAGCAGTTCTTC.

In the case of this clonotype: A read error is possible here, since a much larger clone lies one base away. The J gene is TRBJ2-7, the V gene TRBV6-4; tentatively, D is TRBD1 (5 bases). The length of the CDR3 is 15 residues. From germline, CDR1 is MRHNA and CDR2 SNTAGT. V gave up 0 bases and J gave up 9 bases, with 18 bases separating them. The CDR3 spells CASSDSLEGATVQYF. CDR3 DNA sequence: TGTGCCAGCAGTGACTCGTTGGAAGGGGCCACGGTGCAGTACTTC.

The V and J genes are TRBV28 and TRBJ2-4; 7 nucleotides line up with TRBD1. TRBJ2-7 explains the end of the DNA better; the J call may be wrong. CDR1 is MDHEN and CDR2 is SYDVKM in the germline V gene. The CDR3 length is 13 residues. This CDR3 reads CASRNEGAYEQYF. DNA of the CDR3: TGTGCCAGCAGGAACGAGGGGGCTTACGAGCAGTACTTC.

This sequence joins TRBV6-5 and TRBJ1-1; no clear D gene. Germline CDR1 and CDR2: MNHEY and SVGAGI. This CDR3 has 14 amino acids. V was pared by 7 bases and J by 1 base, with 13 bases between. CDR3 protein: CASNSGGRNTEAFF. CDR3 coding DNA: TGTGCCAGCAACTCCGGAGGGCGGAACACTGAAGCTTTCTTT.

V and J are TRBV21-1 and TRBJ2-1; the listed D gene, TRBD2, was not tested against the DNA. The DNA end lines up better with TRBJ2-7; the J call may be wrong. TRBV21-1 constitutes a pseudogene. This CDR3 is 18 amino acids long. The CDR3 region is CASSKGGEREAQKDEQYF. Here the CDR3 DNA reads TGTGCCAGCAGCAAAGGGGGGGAGCGGGAGGCACAAAAGGACGAGCAGTACTTC.

The V and J genes are TRBV5-1 and TRBJ2-5, with TRBD2 matching over 8 bases. The germline V gene has CDR1 SGHRS and CDR2 YFSETQ. CDR3 size: 16 residues. Trimming at V came to 4 bases and at J to 3 bases, leaving 11 bases not matched to a gene. CDR3 DNA: TGCGCCAGCAGCCCTGTCGCGGGGGGAAGCAAAGAGACCCAGTACTTC. Translation: CASSPVAGGSKETQYF.

In its sample, this clonotype was seen once. V and J are TRBV28 and TRBJ2-7; 9 bases fit TRBD2. The CDR3 consists of 15 residues. Unmatched junction bases numbered 5, after V lost 5 bases and J lost 0 bases. CDR1 and CDR2 from the germline V gene are MDHEN and SYDVKM. The DNA for the CDR3 is TGTGCCAGCAGTATACAAGCGGGAGGCTCCTACGAGCAGTACTTC. Protein product: CASSIQAGGSYEQYF.

This clonotype was detected a few times. J is TRBJ2-1 and V is TRBV12-3 or TRBV12-4; 10 bases fit TRBD1. CDR3 length: 16 amino acids. V shed 0 bases and J 9 bases; nucleotides not matched to a gene: 8. The CDR3 here is CASSLALRTGGVEQFF. The DNA for the CDR3 is TGTGCCAGCAGTTTAGCGCTGAGGACAGGGGGGGTTGAGCAGTTCTTC.

CDR3 bases: TGTGCCAGCAGCGTATTAGCGGGGGGTAACTACAATGAGCAGTACTTC. Encoded protein: CASSVLAGGNYNEQYF. The genes are TRBV9 and TRBJ2-7; 10 bases align to TRBD2. The length of the CDR3 is 16 residues. Germline loops: CDR1 SGDLS, CDR2 YYNGEE. J was trimmed by 7 bases and V by 1 base; bases with no gene match: 11.

J is TRBJ1-5 and V is TRBV5-1; 7 nucleotides agree with TRBD1. In germline, CDR1 is SGHRS, CDR2 YFSETQ. Trimming took 2 bases from V and 4 from J; bases not matched to a gene: 6. This CDR3 is 15 amino acids long. The CDR3 DNA is TGCGCCAGCAGCTTAGGGGGCAAGGCGAATCAGCCCCAGCATTTT. Protein: CASSLGGKANQPQHF.

The table lists this clonotype with a few counts. The rearrangement joins TRBV25-1 to TRBJ1-5; no reliable D call. The length of the CDR3 is 14 residues. Looked up from germline, CDR1 is MGHDK and CDR2 is SYGVNS. Trimming left V 4 bases short and J 4 bases short, with 11 bases between. In nucleotides, the CDR3 is TGTGCCAGCAGTGGCCGAGGCGTGAATCAGCCCCAGCATTTT. It specifies CASSGRGVNQPQHF.

Details on this clonotype: At one end the junction does not follow the germline gene, possibly because of a read error. V is TRBV20-1 and J is TRBJ1-4; D unresolved. Germline V gene lookup returns CDR1 DFQATT and CDR2 SNEGSKA (reference sequence). The CDR3 is 13 residues long. The CDR3 loop is CSARDLAKEKLFF. For the CDR3, the DNA is TGCAGTGCTAGAGATCTAGCTAAGGAAAAACTGTTTTTT.

The chain joins TRBV20-1 to TRBJ2-5; 13 bases are a match to TRBD2. Germline CDR1 is DFQATT and CDR2 is SNEGSKA (reference sequence). V lost 6 bases, J lost 4 bases, and 11 bases stayed unmatched. The CDR3 runs 16 residues. CDR3 sequence reads: CSARPGTSGIGETQYF. The CDR3 DNA reads as TGCAGTGCCAGACCAGGGACTAGCGGGATTGGAGAGACCCAGTACTTC.

V is TRBV3-1 and J is TRBJ2-1, with D perhaps matching TRBD2 (6 bases). The DNA end favors TRBJ2-7, so the J call may be wrong. CDR3 length: 17 amino acids. Germline V gene sequence: CDR1 LGHDT, CDR2 YNNKEL (reference sequence). Here the CDR3 DNA reads TGTGCCAGCAGCCAAGATCAAGTGGGGGGACCCTACAATGAGCAGTACTTC. Translation: CASSQDQVGGPYNEQYF.

The V and J genes are TRBV4-2 and TRBJ2-4, with 10 bases that match TRBD1. The closer fit of TRBJ2-7 to the DNA end suggests the J call may be wrong. This CDR3 is 16 amino acids long. Germline values: CDR1 LGHNA, CDR2 YNFKEQ. CDR3 sequence reads: CASSQPGQGGAYEQYF. CDR3 nucleotide sequence: TGTGCCAGCAGCCAACCTGGACAGGGGGGAGCCTACGAGCAGTACTTC.

V is TRBV27 and J is TRBJ2-1, with D possibly being TRBD1 (5 bases). Germline V gene data show CDR1 as MNHEY and CDR2 as SMNVEV (reference sequence). The CDR3 length is 14 residues. V was clipped by 1 base and J by 7 bases, with 11 bases between them. The CDR3 reads CASSLWGQGNEQFF. CDR3 sequence (DNA): TGTGCCAGCAGTTTATGGGGCCAGGGTAATGAGCAGTTCTTC.

This clonotype appeared many times. V is TRBV6-4 and J is TRBJ2-1; 7 positions match TRBD2. The V and J ends lost 3 bases and 7 bases, in that order; junction bases with no gene match: 0. CDR3 length equals 12 residues. Per the germline V gene, CDR1 is MRHNA and CDR2 is SNTAGT. CDR3 in amino acids: CASSERENEQFF. The CDR3 coding sequence is TGTGCCAGCAGTGAGCGGGAGAATGAGCAGTTCTTC.

This clonotype has only a few counts. The chain couples TRBV20-1 to TRBJ2-7, with 9 bases fitting TRBD1. V lost 7 bases and J lost 3; bases outside the gene matches: 13. Germline V CDR1 and CDR2: DFQATT, SNEGSKA (reference sequence). This CDR3 region has 15 residues. For the CDR3, the DNA is TGCAGTGATACAGGAGTGGGACAGGGCATCTACGAGCAGTACTTC. This sequence encodes CSDTGVGQGIYEQYF.

This clonotype was recorded a few times. This sequence joins TRBV27 and TRBJ2-7; tentative D call: TRBD2 (5 bases). V was clipped by 9 bases and J by 0 bases, with 12 bases between them. Germline CDR1 reads MNHEY; CDR2 reads SMNVEV (reference sequence). This CDR3 spans 13 amino acids. In DNA form, the CDR3 reads TGTGCCAGTGGAGACGGACTCTCCTACGAGCAGTACTTC. Residues: CASGDGLSYEQYF.

The V and J genes are TRBV5-4 and TRBJ2-1; 8 positions agree with TRBD2. V trimming: 4 bases; J trimming: 2 bases; junction bases outside the gene matches: 8. Per the germline V gene, CDR1 is SGHNT and CDR2 is YYREEE (reference sequence). This CDR3 is 16 amino acids long. CDR3 nucleotide sequence: TGTGCCAGCAGCCCCGGACCCGGGGGGGCCTACAATGAGCAGTTCTTC. It is translated as CASSPGPGGAYNEQFF.

The table lists this clonotype with a count of one. The chain employs TRBV6-5 and TRBJ1-1, with D unresolved. Germline-derived CDR1 and CDR2 are MNHEY and SVGAGI. V lost 0 bases and J 0 bases, leaving 11 bases between the germline ends. This CDR3 comprises 16 residues. CDR3 in amino acids: CASSYSSGFVNTEAFF. CDR3 DNA sequence: TGTGCCAGCAGTTACTCCTCGGGTTTCGTGAACACTGAAGCTTTCTTT.

A single count supports this clonotype. V is TRBV10-1 and J is TRBJ2-6; either TRBD1 or TRBD2 may fit D (5 bases each). V lost 0 bases to trimming and J lost 0 bases, with 21 bases between them. CDR3 length: 21 amino acids. Germline V CDR1 and CDR2: WNHNN, SYGVQD (reference sequence). The DNA for the CDR3 is TGCGCCAGCAGTGAGTCGCGTACCCCGGGACGGGGTGACTCTGGGGCCAACGTCCTGACTTTC. It codes for CASSESRTPGRGDSGANVLTF.

Of note for this clonotype: A read error may account for a junction end that differs from germline. The chain is built from TRBV5-1 and TRBJ1-4, with 7 bases that match TRBD1. The CDR3 runs to 15 residues. Germline V gene sequence: CDR1 SGHRS, CDR2 YFSETQ. The CDR3 DNA is TGCGCCAGCAGGGACAGGACTGCAACTAATGAAAGACTGTTTTTT. Amino acids: CASRDRTATNERLFF. The whole variable domain, remainder taken from reference TRBV5-1 and TRBJ1-4, is KAGVTQTPRYLIKTRGQQVTLSCSPISGHRSVSWYQQTPGQGLQFLFEYFSETQRNKGNFPGRFSGRQFSNSRSEMNVSTLELGDSALYLCASRDRTATNERLFFGSGTQLSVL.

The chain links TRBV29-1 to TRBJ2-4; TRBD1 is a possible D gene (5 bases). The germline CDR1 and CDR2 sequences are SQVTM and ANQGSEA. The CDR3 is 14 amino acids. Trimming removed 5 bases from V and 0 bases from J, with 11 bases in between. The CDR3 sequence is CSVRGFLAKNIQYF. CDR3 sequence (DNA): TGCAGCGTTAGGGGATTTCTAGCCAAAAACATTCAGTACTTC.

The rearrangement joins TRBV20-1 to TRBJ2-3; D uncertain. Trimming took 1 base from V and 6 from J, leaving 17 bases between them. Per germline, CDR1 DFQATT and CDR2 SNEGSKA (reference sequence). The CDR3 length is 15 residues. The CDR3 region is CSARGKRDTLDTQYF. The CDR3 nucleotides read TGCAGTGCTAGAGGGAAGCGCGACACCCTTGATACGCAGTATTTT.

The chain joins TRBV27 to TRBJ1-2; D not certain. The CDR3 has 11 amino acids. Germline V gene data show CDR1 as MNHEY and CDR2 as SMNVEV (reference sequence). Trimming left V 6 bases short and J 4 bases short, with 6 bases between. The CDR3 DNA reads TGTGCCAGCAGAGTGGCCTATGGCTACACCTTC. Amino acid sequence: CASRVAYGYTF.

J is TRBJ2-3 and V is TRBV12-3 or TRBV12-4; 11 bases line up with TRBD1. CDR3 size: 14 residues. J lost 5 bases, V lost 10 bases, and 8 bases had no gene match. In DNA, the CDR3 is TGTGCCACCAAGGACAGGGGGCGGGGAGATACGCAGTATTTT. It is translated as CATKDRGRGDTQYF.

The V and J genes are TRBV10-2 and TRBJ1-1; a possible D gene is TRBD1 (5 bases). The germline CDR1 and CDR2 sequences are WSHSY and SAAADI. The germline V and J ends were trimmed by 7 bases and 3 bases, with 12 bases remaining between them. The CDR3 extends over 13 amino acids. Here the CDR3 DNA reads TGCGCCAGCATGAGGGGTTCCGACACTGAAGCTTTCTTT. Translation gives CASMRGSDTEAFF.

The rearrangement links TRBV2 to TRBJ1-2, with 8 bases matching TRBD1. CDR1 and CDR2 (germline): SNHLY, FYNNEI. With V trimmed by 7 bases and J by 8 bases, 18 bases remained unmatched. The CDR3 extends over 16 amino acids. In DNA form, the CDR3 reads TGTGCCAGCATCAGATCAGGGGGCGCAGGATCTGAAGGCTACACCTTC. As protein: CASIRSGGAGSEGYTF.